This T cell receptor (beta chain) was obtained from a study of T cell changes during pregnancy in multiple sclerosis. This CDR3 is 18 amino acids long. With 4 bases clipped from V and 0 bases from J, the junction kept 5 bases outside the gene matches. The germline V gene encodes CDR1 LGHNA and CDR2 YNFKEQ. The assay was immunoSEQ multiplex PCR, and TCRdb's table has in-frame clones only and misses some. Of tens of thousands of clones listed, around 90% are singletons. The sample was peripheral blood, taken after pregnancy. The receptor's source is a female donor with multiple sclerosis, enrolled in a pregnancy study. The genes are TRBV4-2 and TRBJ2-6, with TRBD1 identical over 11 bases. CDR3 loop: CASSPGQGASSGANVLTF. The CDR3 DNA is TGTGCCAGCAGCCCAGGACAGGGGGCTAGCTCTGGGGCCAACGTCCTGACTTTC.